A selection of T cell receptor beta chains follows, all from one sample in a study of blood T cell repertoires in COVID-19. Generated by immunoSEQ multiplex PCR, the TCRdb table keeps only in-frame clones and is missing some. The sample has about 60,000 clones; about 70% are singletons. The sequenced material came from peripheral blood. The receptors were sampled from a woman aged 80 or older with acute or convalescent COVID-19. CDR3s include the opening cysteine and the closing phenylalanine or tryptophan. Each record gives: clone size, D gene, J gene, V gene, CDR3 protein, CDR3 DNA. D genes are given only for firm matches. Clone size is stated in some rows and not others, as once, few, many or a class when expanded.

clone size: -
D gene: -
J gene: TRBJ2-3
V gene: TRBV11-3
CDR3 protein: CASSRTREDTQYF
CDR3 DNA: TGTGCCAGCAGCCGGACTCGGGAAGATACGCAGTATTTT

clone size: -
D gene: TRBD1
J gene: TRBJ1-2
V gene: TRBV5-4
CDR3 protein: CASSLDRLGYGYTF
CDR3 DNA: TGTGCCAGCAGTTTGGACAGGCTGGGCTATGGCTACACCTTC

clone size: once
D gene: TRBD2
J gene: TRBJ2-1
V gene: TRBV7-7
CDR3 protein: CASSSGLAGGLGGNEQFF
CDR3 DNA: TGTGCTAGCAGCTCAGGACTAGCGGGAGGCCTGGGGGGCAATGAGCAGTTCTTC

clone size: -
D gene: TRBD1
J gene: TRBJ1-1
V gene: TRBV30
CDR3 protein: CAWEKGAGTEAFF
CDR3 DNA: TGTGCCTGGGAGAAGGGGGCAGGCACTGAAGCTTTCTTT

clone size: -
D gene: TRBD1
J gene: TRBJ1-1
V gene: TRBV7-3
CDR3 protein: CASSPTGAGNTEAFF
CDR3 DNA: TGTGCCAGCAGCCCTACAGGGGCCGGGAACACTGAAGCTTTCTTT

clone size: -
D gene: TRBD1
J gene: TRBJ2-1
V gene: TRBV7-2
CDR3 protein: CASGTPNRGPGNEQFF
CDR3 DNA: TGTGCCAGCGGCACGCCTAATAGGGGGCCGGGCAATGAGCAGTTCTTC

clone size: -
D gene: TRBD1
J gene: TRBJ1-1
V gene: TRBV27
CDR3 protein: CASSDGQGFEAFF
CDR3 DNA: TGTGCCAGCAGTGACGGACAGGGATTTGAAGCTTTCTTT

clone size: -
D gene: -
J gene: TRBJ1-1
V gene: TRBV27
CDR3 protein: CASSLYGSPMNTEAFF
CDR3 DNA: TGTGCCAGCAGTTTGTACGGGAGCCCGATGAACACTGAAGCTTTCTTT

clone size: -
D gene: -
J gene: TRBJ2-1
V gene: TRBV2
CDR3 protein: CASSADWERPNEQFF
CDR3 DNA: TGTGCCAGCAGTGCGGACTGGGAGAGACCCAATGAGCAGTTCTTC

clone size: -
D gene: TRBD2
J gene: TRBJ2-3
V gene: TRBV14
CDR3 protein: CASSQAYLAGASTDTQYF
CDR3 DNA: TGTGCCAGCAGCCAAGCATACCTAGCGGGAGCTAGCACAGATACGCAGTATTTT

clone size: -
D gene: TRBD2
J gene: TRBJ2-7
V gene: TRBV28
CDR3 protein: CASSPLAGGEYEQYF
CDR3 DNA: TGTGCCAGCAGTCCCTTAGCGGGGGGAGAGTACGAGCAGTACTTC

clone size: -
D gene: TRBD1
J gene: TRBJ2-1
V gene: TRBV19
CDR3 protein: CASSMNRGRVNEQFF
CDR3 DNA: TGTGCCAGTAGTATGAACAGGGGGCGGGTAAATGAGCAGTTCTTC

clone size: -
D gene: TRBD2
J gene: TRBJ2-3
V gene: TRBV7-9
CDR3 protein: CASSRTGLAGGPGTDTQYF
CDR3 DNA: TGTGCCAGCAGCCGCACGGGACTAGCGGGAGGGCCTGGCACAGATACGCAGTATTTT

clone size: -
D gene: TRBD1
J gene: TRBJ1-1
V gene: TRBV5-1
CDR3 protein: CASSVAGGNTEAFF
CDR3 DNA: TGCGCCAGCAGCGTCGCAGGGGGGAACACTGAAGCTTTCTTT

clone size: -
D gene: TRBD2
J gene: TRBJ2-2
V gene: TRBV7-8
CDR3 protein: CASSLRTSGTKANTGELFF
CDR3 DNA: TGTGCCAGCAGCCTCCGGACTAGCGGGACTAAAGCGAACACCGGGGAGCTGTTTTTT

clone size: -
D gene: TRBD1
J gene: TRBJ2-1
V gene: TRBV7-9
CDR3 protein: CASSLPYRGDEQFF
CDR3 DNA: TGTGCCAGCAGCTTACCCTACAGGGGCGATGAGCAGTTCTTC

clone size: -
D gene: TRBD1
J gene: TRBJ2-7
V gene: TRBV24-1
CDR3 protein: CATSGDRPPYEQYF
CDR3 DNA: TGTGCCACCAGTGGGGACAGACCGCCCTACGAGCAGTACTTC

clone size: -
D gene: -
J gene: TRBJ2-7
V gene: TRBV19
CDR3 protein: CASSIDSNRPNEQYF
CDR3 DNA: TGTGCCAGTAGTATAGACAGCAACAGGCCTAACGAGCAGTACTTC

clone size: -
D gene: TRBD2
J gene: TRBJ2-3
V gene: TRBV7-6
CDR3 protein: CASSPRTSGADTQYF
CDR3 DNA: TGTGCCAGCAGCCCGCGGACTAGCGGGGCAGATACGCAGTATTTT

clone size: -
D gene: -
J gene: TRBJ2-7
V gene: TRBV11-2
CDR3 protein: CASSFGHLYEQYF
CDR3 DNA: TGTGCCAGCAGTTTCGGACATCTCTACGAGCAGTACTTC

clone size: once
D gene: -
J gene: TRBJ1-1
V gene: TRBV18
CDR3 protein: CASYPTGQNTEAFF
CDR3 DNA: TGTGCCAGCTACCCTACAGGTCAGAACACTGAAGCTTTCTTT

clone size: -
D gene: TRBD2
J gene: TRBJ2-1
V gene: TRBV3-1/TRBV3-2
CDR3 protein: CASSQELLAGVTYNEQFF
CDR3 DNA: TGTGCCAGCAGCCAAGAACTACTAGCGGGAGTCACCTACAATGAGCAGTTCTTC

clone size: -
D gene: TRBD2
J gene: TRBJ2-5
V gene: TRBV3-1/TRBV3-2
CDR3 protein: CASSQPRGSGRRETQYF
CDR3 DNA: TGTGCCAGCAGCCAACCCCGGGGGAGCGGGAGACGAGAGACCCAGTACTTC

clone size: -
D gene: TRBD1
J gene: TRBJ1-1
V gene: TRBV2
CDR3 protein: CASRRTGGGTEAFF
CDR3 DNA: TGTGCCAGCAGGCGGACAGGGGGGGGGACTGAAGCTTTCTTT

clone size: -
D gene: -
J gene: TRBJ2-3
V gene: TRBV5-1
CDR3 protein: CASSLGLVDTQYF
CDR3 DNA: TGCGCCAGCAGCTTGGGGCTAGTTGATACGCAGTATTTT

clone size: -
D gene: -
J gene: TRBJ1-5
V gene: TRBV2
CDR3 protein: CASSEKAPVRSYSNQPQHF
CDR3 DNA: TGTGCCAGCAGTGAAAAAGCCCCTGTTCGCTCTTATAGCAATCAGCCCCAGCATTTT

clone size: -
D gene: -
J gene: TRBJ1-1
V gene: TRBV2
CDR3 protein: CASHNRADTEAFF
CDR3 DNA: TGTGCCAGCCATAACAGGGCCGACACTGAAGCTTTCTTT

clone size: many
D gene: TRBD2
J gene: TRBJ2-5
V gene: TRBV10-1
CDR3 protein: CASSDGGGNQETQYF
CDR3 DNA: TGCGCCAGCAGTGATGGGGGAGGGAACCAAGAGACCCAGTACTTC

clone size: -
D gene: TRBD2
J gene: TRBJ2-3
V gene: TRBV3-1/TRBV3-2
CDR3 protein: CASSQVIKPDKKRREGPDTQYF
CDR3 DNA: TGTGCCAGCAGCCAAGTAATCAAGCCCGATAAAAAGCGTCGGGAGGGCCCAGATACGCAGTATTTT